This TCR beta chain was captured in a study of T-cell memory formation after mild COVID-19 (dated by TCRdb to the early 2020s). Regarding the research as a whole: TCR sequence clusters from the two donors were found to be largely donor specific. Two young, previously healthy adult volunteers, one female and one male, were included in the cohort. In a couple of donors, T-cell clones that expanded and contracted after mild COVID-19 were followed by sequencing TCRalpha and TCRbeta repertoires longitudinally.

Spanning cysteine to phenylalanine, the CDR3 consists of 15 amino acids. The kept DNA is CDR3 alone, 45 bases in frame from the first base. Germline trimming amounts to 4 bases on V and 5 bases on J, with 11 as the count of junction bases outside the gene matches. CDR1 and CDR2, looked up from the germline V gene, are SGHRS and YFSETQ. Findings and caveats that apply to the study as a whole: SARS-CoV-2 specificity was not confirmed for the second-wave clones peaking on day 37. Contracting CD4+ clones were found mainly in CM and EM memory subsets, while CD8+ clones were enriched in EMRA. The study covered only two mild cases, and larger cohorts including severe cases with pre-infection samples were considered necessary. Balanced CD4/CD8 phenotypes were observed for clones contracting from day 15 to 85, whereas a bias towards CD4+ was observed for a second wave of clones expanding from day 15 to 37. Some responding clones were detected in pre-infection memory, which suggested that pre-existing cross-reactive memory T cells had joined the SARS-CoV-2 response.

Reads for this sample came from an Illumina NovaSeq 6000. TCRalpha and TCRbeta cDNA libraries were constructed by 5'RACE with constant-segment primers, with sample barcodes and unique molecular identifiers being introduced. Trizol reagent was used to extract RNA from every sample. Amplification of the libraries took two PCR steps, and the second step added a second sample barcode plus Illumina TruSeq adapters. The libraries were sequenced on an Illumina NovaSeq using 2 x 150 bp paired-end reads. The original methods were these. The reads were demultiplexed and collapsed into UMI-guided consensus sequences using migec v1.2.7. Using mixcr v2.1.11, the UMI consensuses were aligned to TRA and TRB V and J templates and assembled into clonotypes. A clonotype was counted as expanded or contracted only if both edgeR and NoisET called the change significant, with noise models trained on biological replicates. For edgeR calls, the cutoffs were a false discovery rate-adjusted p below 0.01 and a log2 fold-change threshold of 1. As an exploratory analysis of dynamics, max-normalized trajectories of the 1000 most abundant clonotypes were examined with PCA combined with hierarchical clustering. Separately sequenced CD4+ and CD8+ repertoires were used to assign the CD4 or CD8 phenotype of responding clones. TCRdb took the public reads, trimmed them with fastp at Q25, ran MiXCR for clone calling and kept in-frame beta chains. Merged by CDR3 protein, the rows form single entries marked with the most common genes and DNA. These V and J calls originate from TCRdb's pipeline instead of the authors' own analysis. This sample has roughly 150,000 distinct CDR3 sequences in its table, and roughly 14% of those were observed once. Roughly 14% of the sample goes to the ten largest clones.

Ficoll-Paque density gradient centrifugation was the method used to isolate PBMCs. In this sample, this clonotype turned up a few times. No antigen is known for it. Base-call qualities are not available, and no considerably larger clone is one nucleotide away. Sequencing was carried out using PBMCs or a T cell subset sorted from them (not recorded which). This clonotype was sampled from an adult woman who had mild COVID-19 (a few samples of this study predate the infection). The sample titles of this study are shuffled in the database, so cell type and time point are left out; the donor was told from shared clones. The chain was built from TRBV5-1 and TRBJ2-5; a stretch of 7 junction bases matches TRBD1. The CDR3 in this case is CASSVGTVPRETQYF. In nucleotide form, the sequence is TGCGCCAGCAGCGTGGGGACAGTTCCAAGGGAGACCCAGTACTTC.